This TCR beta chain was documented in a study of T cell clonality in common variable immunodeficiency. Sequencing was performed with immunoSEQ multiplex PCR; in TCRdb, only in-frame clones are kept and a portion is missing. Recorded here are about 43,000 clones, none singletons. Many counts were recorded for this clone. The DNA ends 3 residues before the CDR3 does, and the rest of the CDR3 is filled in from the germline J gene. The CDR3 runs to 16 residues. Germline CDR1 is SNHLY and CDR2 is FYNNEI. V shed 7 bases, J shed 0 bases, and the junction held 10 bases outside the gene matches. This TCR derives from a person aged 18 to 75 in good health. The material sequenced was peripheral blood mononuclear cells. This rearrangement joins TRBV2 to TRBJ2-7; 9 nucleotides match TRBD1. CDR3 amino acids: CASTPGTGIGSYEQYF. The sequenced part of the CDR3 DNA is TGTGCCAGCACTCCAGGGACAGGGATAGGCTCCTACGAG.